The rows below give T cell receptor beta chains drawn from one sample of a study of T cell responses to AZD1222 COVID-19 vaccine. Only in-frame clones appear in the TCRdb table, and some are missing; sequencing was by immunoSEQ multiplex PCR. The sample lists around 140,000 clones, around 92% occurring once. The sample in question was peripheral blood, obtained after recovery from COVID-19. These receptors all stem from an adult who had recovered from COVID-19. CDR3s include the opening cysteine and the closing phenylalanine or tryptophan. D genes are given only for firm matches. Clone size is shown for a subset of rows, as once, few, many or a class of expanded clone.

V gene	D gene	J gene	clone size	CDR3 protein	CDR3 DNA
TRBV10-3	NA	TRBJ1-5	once	CAISEGDYSNQPQHF	TGTGCCATCAGTGAGGGGGATTATAGCAATCAGCCCCAGCATTTT
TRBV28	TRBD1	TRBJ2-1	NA	CASSPGQGGEQFF	TGTGCCAGCAGTCCCGGACAGGGAGGTGAGCAGTTCTTC
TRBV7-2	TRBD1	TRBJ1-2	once	CASSLIGGQGYGYTF	TGTGCCAGCAGCTTAATTGGGGGACAGGGGTATGGCTACACCTTC
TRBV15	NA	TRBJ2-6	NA	CATSAGAGANVLTF	TGTGCCACCAGCGCAGGTGCGGGGGCCAACGTCCTGACTTTC
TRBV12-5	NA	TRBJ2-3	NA	CASGLGLPGTDTQYF	TGTGCTAGTGGTTTGGGACTTCCCGGCACAGATACGCAGTATTTT
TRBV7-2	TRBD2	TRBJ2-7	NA	CASSLGLAGVEQYF	TGTGCCAGCAGCTTAGGACTAGCGGGAGTCGAGCAGTACTTC
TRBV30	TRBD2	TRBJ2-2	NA	CAWNPGGSGGFWTGELFF	TGTGCCTGGAACCCGGGGGGTAGCGGCGGGTTTTGGACCGGGGAGCTGTTTTTT
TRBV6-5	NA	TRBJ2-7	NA	CAGGTYEQYF	TGTGCCGGGGGGACCTACGAGCAGTACTTC
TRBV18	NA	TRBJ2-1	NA	CASSQQSTANNEQFF	TGTGCCAGCTCACAACAATCGACAGCTAACAATGAGCAGTTCTTC
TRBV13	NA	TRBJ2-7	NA	CASSLGGSPHEQYF	TGTGCCAGCAGCTTAGGTGGGAGTCCCCACGAGCAGTACTTC
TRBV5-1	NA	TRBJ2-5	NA	CASSLIGVVQETQYF	TGCGCCAGCAGCTTGATAGGGGTGGTTCAAGAGACCCAGTACTTC
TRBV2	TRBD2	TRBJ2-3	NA	CASRGLAGEATQYF	TGTGCCAGCAGGGGACTAGCGGGAGAGGCTACGCAGTATTTT
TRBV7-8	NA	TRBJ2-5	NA	CASSAQAQETQYF	TGTGCCAGCAGCGCTCAGGCCCAAGAGACCCAGTACTTC
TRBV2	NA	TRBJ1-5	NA	CASSEGGGQPQHF	TGTGCCAGCAGTGAAGGTGGAGGCCAGCCCCAGCATTTT
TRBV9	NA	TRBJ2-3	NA	CASSAYPRDGYTDTQYF	TGTGCCAGCAGCGCCTACCCGAGGGACGGATACACAGATACGCAGTATTTT
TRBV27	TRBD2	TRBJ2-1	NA	CASSLRTSGGKNEQFF	TGTGCCAGCAGTTTACGTACTAGCGGGGGAAAAAATGAGCAGTTCTTC
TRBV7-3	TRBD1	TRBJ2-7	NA	CASSSLTGGNGEQYF	TGTGCCAGCAGCTCCCTAACAGGGGGAAACGGCGAGCAGTACTTC
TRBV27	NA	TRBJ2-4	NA	CASSPPTASNIQYF	TGTGCCAGCAGTCCACCAACGGCGTCGAACATTCAGTACTTC
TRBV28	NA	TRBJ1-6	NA	CASSFRQDNSPLHF	TGTGCCAGCAGTTTCCGGCAGGATAATTCACCCCTCCACTTT
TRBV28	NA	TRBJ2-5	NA	CASSLLSGTQETQYF	TGTGCCAGCAGTTTGTTGTCAGGGACCCAAGAGACCCAGTACTTC
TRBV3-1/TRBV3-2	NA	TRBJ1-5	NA	CASSQGGQPQHF	TGTGCCAGCAGCCAGGGGGGTCAGCCCCAGCATTTT
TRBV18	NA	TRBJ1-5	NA	CASSPRDGAQPQHF	TGTGCCAGCTCACCACGGGATGGGGCACAGCCCCAGCATTTT
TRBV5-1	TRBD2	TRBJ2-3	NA	CASSLTSGSTDTQYF	TGCGCCAGCAGCCTAACTAGCGGGAGTACAGATACGCAGTATTTT
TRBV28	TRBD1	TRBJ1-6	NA	CASSSTGGRSPLHF	TGTGCCAGCAGTTCCACAGGGGGACGGTCACCCCTCCACTTT
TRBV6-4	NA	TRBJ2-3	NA	CASSDSKEQGGPDTQYF	TGTGCCAGCAGTGACTCGAAAGAACAGGGAGGCCCAGATACGCAGTATTTT
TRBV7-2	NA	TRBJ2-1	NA	CASSFEMRHAYNEQFF	TGTGCCAGCAGCTTCGAGATGAGGCATGCCTATAATGAGCAGTTCTTC